The present TCR beta chain was sequenced within a study of blood T cell repertoires in COVID-19. Whole-study context: T cells, B-cell-depleted T cells, or PBMCs provided the cDNA or gDNA that served as material.

Per the original methods: Scientists estimated how many nucleated cells there were by amplifying reference gene primers. Data came from immunoSEQ multiplex PCR; TCRdb stores just in-frame clones and leaves some out. V and J calls and clone size are those listed in that table; D and trimming were worked out from the DNA. Of 95,000 to 150,000 clones in the sample, roughly 90% were seen once. This CDR3 contains 12 residues. Trimming left V 6 bases short and J 4 bases short, with 8 bases between. Germline CDR1 is MNHEY and CDR2 is SMNVEV (reference sequence). Patients of the Seattle cohort, enrolled during active infection, were followed longitudinally.

The V call is TRBV27, the J call TRBJ2-3, with no clear D. This clonotype originated in an older woman with COVID-19, enrolled during active disease. The sample comprised peripheral blood. CDR3 amino acids: CASSILPDTQYF. The CDR3, as DNA: TGTGCCAGCAGCATACTTCCAGATACGCAGTATTTT.